This T cell receptor beta chain was found in a study of blood T cell repertoires in COVID-19. Looking at the study overall: Material from acute and convalescent COVID-19 was sourced from the United States, Italy and Spain. The analysed material was cDNA or gDNA that came from T cells, B-cell-depleted T cells, or PBMCs.

In the original workflow: Amplification of reference gene primers was used by the study to estimate nucleated cell counts. Sequenced by immunoSEQ multiplex PCR; TCRdb stores in-frame clones only, minus some. V and J calls and clone size are copied from that table; D and trimming were computed from the DNA. The sample has just under 350,000 clones, about 83% seen once. V shed 0 bases, J shed 7 bases, and the junction held 9 bases outside the gene matches. The germline V gene encodes CDR1 SGHRS and CDR2 YFSETQ. The CDR3 length is 15 residues. V and J are TRBV5-1 and TRBJ1-2; the match to TRBD1 covers 7 bases. The receptor was isolated from a man aged 25-45 years with active or convalescent COVID-19. The sequenced material came from peripheral blood. In nucleotides, the CDR3 is TGCGCCAGCAGCTTGGAACAGGGGATCGCGGGTGGCTACACCTTC. This encodes CASSLEQGIAGGYTF.